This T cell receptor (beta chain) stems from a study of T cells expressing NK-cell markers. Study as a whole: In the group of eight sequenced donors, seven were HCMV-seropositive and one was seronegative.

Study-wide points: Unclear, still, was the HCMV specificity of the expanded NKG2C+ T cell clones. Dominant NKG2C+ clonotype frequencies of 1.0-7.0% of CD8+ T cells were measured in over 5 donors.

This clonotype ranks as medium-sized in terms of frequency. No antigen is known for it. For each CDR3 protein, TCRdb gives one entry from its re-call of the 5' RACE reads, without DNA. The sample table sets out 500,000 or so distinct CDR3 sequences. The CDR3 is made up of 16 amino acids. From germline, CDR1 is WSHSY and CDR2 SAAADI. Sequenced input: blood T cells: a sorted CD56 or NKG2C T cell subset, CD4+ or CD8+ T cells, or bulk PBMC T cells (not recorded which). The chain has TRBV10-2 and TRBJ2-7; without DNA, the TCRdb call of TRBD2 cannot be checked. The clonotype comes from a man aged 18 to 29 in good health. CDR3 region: CASSNLGPEGPYEQYF.